The clone carrying this T cell receptor (beta chain) was seen repeatedly, ten times or more. What it recognizes is unknown. This specimen comes from a study of molecular identifiers for immune sequencing clone quantification. General observations from the study: Sizes of clones that are highly expanded could be underestimated (if identical TCR molecules share a barcode).

The CDR3 loop spans 14 amino acids. Between the trimmed V and J ends, which lost 5 bases and 7 bases, there was a span of 15 bases. Germline V gene sequence: CDR1 MNHEY, CDR2 SVGEGT. With RNA at 10%, 30% or 50%, naive CD8 libraries came from around 18,000 to 910,000 sorted cells. Sorting selected naive CD8 T cells with a CD8+CD4-CCR7+CD45RA+ phenotype. Listed TCR primers and previously described methods were used for bulk TCR libraries. Via MiXCR, TCRdb re-called the PCR reads, giving one row per CDR3 protein. The data show under 650,000 distinct CDR3 sequences, with 15% to 20% seen just once and 0.7% to 1% held by the top ten.

The genes are TRBV6-2 or TRBV6-3 and TRBJ1-5; D is ambiguous. The receptor comes from a human donor in good health. Some libraries in this study had Jurkat cell RNA spiked in. Material for sequencing was naive CD8+ T cells from blood, with Jurkat cell RNA spiked in. Subset here: FACS-sorted CD8+CD4-CCR7+CD45RA+ naive T cells. This CDR3 reads CASSNRPTGQPQHF. Here the CDR3 DNA reads TGTGCCAGCAGTAACCGCCCAACGGGACAGCCCCAGCATTTT.